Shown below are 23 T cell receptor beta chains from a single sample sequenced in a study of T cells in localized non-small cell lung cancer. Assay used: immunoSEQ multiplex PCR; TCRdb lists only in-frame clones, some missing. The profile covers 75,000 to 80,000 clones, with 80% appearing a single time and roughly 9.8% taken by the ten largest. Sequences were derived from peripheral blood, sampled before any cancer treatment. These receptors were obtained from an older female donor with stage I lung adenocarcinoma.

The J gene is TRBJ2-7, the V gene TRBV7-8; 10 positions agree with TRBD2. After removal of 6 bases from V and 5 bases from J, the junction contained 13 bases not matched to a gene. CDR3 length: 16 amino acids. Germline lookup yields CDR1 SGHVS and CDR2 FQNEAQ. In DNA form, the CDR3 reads TGTGCCAGCAGACTCCTTCCGGGACTAGCGACTGACGAGCAGTACTTC. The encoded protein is CASRLLPGLATDEQYF. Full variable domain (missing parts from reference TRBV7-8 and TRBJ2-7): GAGVSQSPRYKVAKRGQDVALRCDPISGHVSLFWYQQALGQGPEFLTYFQNEAQLDKSGLPSDRFFAERPEGSVSTLKIQRTQQEDSAVYLCASRLLPGLATDEQYFGPGTRLTVT.

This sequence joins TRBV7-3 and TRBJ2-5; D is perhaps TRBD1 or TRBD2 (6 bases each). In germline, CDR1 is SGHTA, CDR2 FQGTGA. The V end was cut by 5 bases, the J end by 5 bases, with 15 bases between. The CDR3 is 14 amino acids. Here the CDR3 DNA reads TGTGCCAGCAGCCCCGGAGGGGGGTTTGAGACCCAGTACTTC. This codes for CASSPGGGFETQYF.

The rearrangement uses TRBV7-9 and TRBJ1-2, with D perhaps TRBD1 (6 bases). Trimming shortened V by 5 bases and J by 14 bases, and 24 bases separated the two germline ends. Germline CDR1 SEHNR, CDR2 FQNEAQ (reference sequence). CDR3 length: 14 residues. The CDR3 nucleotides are TGTGCCAGCAGCGGCGCCGGGACACGACACTTATCTACCTTC. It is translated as CASSGAGTRHLSTF.

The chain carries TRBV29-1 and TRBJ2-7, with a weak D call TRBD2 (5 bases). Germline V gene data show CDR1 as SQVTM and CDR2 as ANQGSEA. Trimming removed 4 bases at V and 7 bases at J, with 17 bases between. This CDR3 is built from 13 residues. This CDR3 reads CSVGPAGMGEQYF. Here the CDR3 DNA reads TGCAGCGTTGGTCCGGCGGGTATGGGGGAGCAGTACTTC.

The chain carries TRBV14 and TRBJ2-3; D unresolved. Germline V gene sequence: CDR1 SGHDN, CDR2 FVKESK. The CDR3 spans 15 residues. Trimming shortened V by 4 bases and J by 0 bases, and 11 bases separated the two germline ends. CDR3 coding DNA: TGTGCCAGCAGCCCCCTGGCAGCTAGCACAGATACGCAGTATTTT. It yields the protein CASSPLAASTDTQYF.

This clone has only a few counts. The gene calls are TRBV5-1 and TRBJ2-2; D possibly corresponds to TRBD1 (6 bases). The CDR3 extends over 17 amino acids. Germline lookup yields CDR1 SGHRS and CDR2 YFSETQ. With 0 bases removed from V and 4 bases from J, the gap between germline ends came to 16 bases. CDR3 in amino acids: CASSLAAGAGGTGELFF. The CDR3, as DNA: TGCGCCAGCAGCTTGGCCGCAGGGGCTGGGGGCACCGGGGAGCTGTTTTTT. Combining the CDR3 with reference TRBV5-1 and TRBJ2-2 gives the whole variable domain KAGVTQTPRYLIKTRGQQVTLSCSPISGHRSVSWYQQTPGQGLQFLFEYFSETQRNKGNFPGRFSGRQFSNSRSEMNVSTLELGDSALYLCASSLAAGAGGTGELFFGEGSRLTVL.

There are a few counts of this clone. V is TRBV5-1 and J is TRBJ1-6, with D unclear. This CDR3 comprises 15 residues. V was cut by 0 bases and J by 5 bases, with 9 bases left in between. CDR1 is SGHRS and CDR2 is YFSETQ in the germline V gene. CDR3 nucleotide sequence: TGCGCCAGCAGCTTGGAGCCAGGAAATAATTCACCCCTCCACTTT. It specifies CASSLEPGNNSPLHF.

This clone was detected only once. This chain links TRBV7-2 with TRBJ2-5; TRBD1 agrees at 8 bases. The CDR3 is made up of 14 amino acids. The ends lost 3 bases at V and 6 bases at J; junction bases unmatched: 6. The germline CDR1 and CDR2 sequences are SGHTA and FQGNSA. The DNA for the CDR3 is TGTGCCAGCAGCTTTGGACAGGGTTTAAAGACCCAGTACTTC. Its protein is CASSFGQGLKTQYF.

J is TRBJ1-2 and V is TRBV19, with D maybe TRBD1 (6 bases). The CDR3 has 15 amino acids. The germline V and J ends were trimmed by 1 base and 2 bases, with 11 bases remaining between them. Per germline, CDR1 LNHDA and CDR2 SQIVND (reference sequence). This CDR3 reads CASSIGGHQNYGYTF. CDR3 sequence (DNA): TGTGCCAGTAGTATAGGGGGACACCAGAACTATGGCTACACCTTC.

CDR3 residues: CASSSPGGDTQYF. DNA for the CDR3: TGTGCCAGCAGTTCTCCAGGGGGAGATACGCAGTATTTT. This chain links TRBV11-2 with TRBJ2-3, with TRBD1 identical over 7 bases. The V gene's germline CDR1 is SGHAT and CDR2 FQNNGV. With 6 bases clipped from V and 5 bases from J, the junction kept 5 bases outside the gene matches. This CDR3 is built from 13 residues.

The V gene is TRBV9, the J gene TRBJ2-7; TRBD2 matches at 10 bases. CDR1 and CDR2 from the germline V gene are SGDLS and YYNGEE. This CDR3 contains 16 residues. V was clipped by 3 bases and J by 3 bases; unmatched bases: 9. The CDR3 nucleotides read TGTGCCAGCAGCGCGCATAGCGGGAGGCCCCTCTACGAGCAGTACTTC. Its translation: CASSAHSGRPLYEQYF.

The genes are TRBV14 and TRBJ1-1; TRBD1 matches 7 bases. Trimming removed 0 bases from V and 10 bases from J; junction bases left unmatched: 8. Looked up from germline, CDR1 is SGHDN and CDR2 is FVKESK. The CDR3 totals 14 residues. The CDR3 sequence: CASSQDNGYRGAFF. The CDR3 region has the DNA TGTGCCAGCAGCCAAGATAACGGGTACAGGGGAGCTTTCTTT.

This CDR3 is CASSPIASNYGYTF. The CDR3 DNA is TGTGCCAGCAGCCCCATCGCGTCTAACTATGGCTACACCTTC. The chain couples TRBV7-2 to TRBJ1-2; D gene uncertain. V was cut by 5 bases and J by 0 bases, with 10 bases left in between. From germline, CDR1 is SGHTA and CDR2 FQGNSA. This CDR3 contains 14 residues.

The CDR3 is CASSVRQGPKSLNTEAFF. The DNA of the CDR3 is TGTGCCAGCAGCGTTAGACAGGGTCCCAAATCCTTGAACACTGAAGCTTTCTTT. The V gene is TRBV7-2, the J gene TRBJ1-1; 7 bases are a match to TRBD1. Trimming at V came to 5 bases and at J to 0 bases, leaving 15 bases not matched to a gene. The CDR3 loop spans 18 amino acids. Per the germline V gene, CDR1 is SGHTA and CDR2 is FQGNSA. The whole variable domain, filled in from reference TRBV7-2 and TRBJ1-1, reads GAGVSQSPSNKVTEKGKDVELRCDPISGHTALYWYRQSLGQGLEFLIYFQGNSAPDKSGLPSDRFSAERTGGSVSTLTIQRTQQEDSAVYLCASSVRQGPKSLNTEAFFGQGTRLTVV.

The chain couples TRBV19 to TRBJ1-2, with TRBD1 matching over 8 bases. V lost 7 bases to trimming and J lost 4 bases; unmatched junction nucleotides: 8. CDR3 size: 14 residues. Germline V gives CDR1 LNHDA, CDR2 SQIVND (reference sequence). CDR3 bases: TGTGCCAGTAACCCGACAGGGGTAGGCTATGGCTACACCTTC. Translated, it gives CASNPTGVGYGYTF.

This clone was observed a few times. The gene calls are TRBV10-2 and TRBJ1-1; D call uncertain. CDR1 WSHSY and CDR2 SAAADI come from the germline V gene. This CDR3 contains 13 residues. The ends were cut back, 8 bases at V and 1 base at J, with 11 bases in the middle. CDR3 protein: CASGSDKNTEAFF. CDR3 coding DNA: TGCGCCAGCGGGTCCGATAAGAACACTGAAGCTTTCTTT.

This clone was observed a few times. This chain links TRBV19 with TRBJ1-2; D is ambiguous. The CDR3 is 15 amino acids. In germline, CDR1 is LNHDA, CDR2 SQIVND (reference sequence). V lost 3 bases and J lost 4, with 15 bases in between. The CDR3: CASSIPRKSAYGYTF. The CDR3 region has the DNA TGTGCCAGTAGTATTCCACGGAAATCAGCCTATGGCTACACCTTC.

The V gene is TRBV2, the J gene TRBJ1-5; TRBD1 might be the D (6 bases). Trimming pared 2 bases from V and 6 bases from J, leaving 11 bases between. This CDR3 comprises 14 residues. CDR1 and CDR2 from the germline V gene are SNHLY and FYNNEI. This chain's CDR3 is CASSETGLGQPQHF. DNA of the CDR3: TGTGCCAGCAGTGAAACAGGGTTGGGTCAGCCCCAGCATTTT.

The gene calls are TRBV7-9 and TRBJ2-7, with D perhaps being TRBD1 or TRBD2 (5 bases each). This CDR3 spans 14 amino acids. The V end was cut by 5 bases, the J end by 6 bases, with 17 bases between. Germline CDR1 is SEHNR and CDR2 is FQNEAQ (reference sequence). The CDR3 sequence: CASSAGALPFEQYF. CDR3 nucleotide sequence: TGTGCCAGCAGCGCCGGGGCCCTTCCCTTCGAGCAGTACTTC.

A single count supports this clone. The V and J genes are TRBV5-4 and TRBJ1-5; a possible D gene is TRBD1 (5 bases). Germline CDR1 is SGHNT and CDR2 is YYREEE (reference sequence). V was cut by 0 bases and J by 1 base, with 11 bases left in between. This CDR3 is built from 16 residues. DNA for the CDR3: TGTGCCAGCAGCTTGGGGGGGGGAGTAAGCAATCAGCCCCAGCATTTT. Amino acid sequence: CASSLGGGVSNQPQHF.

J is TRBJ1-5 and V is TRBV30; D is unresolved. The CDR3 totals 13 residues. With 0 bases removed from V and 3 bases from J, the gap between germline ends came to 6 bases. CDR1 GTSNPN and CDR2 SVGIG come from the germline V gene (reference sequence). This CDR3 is CAWSVRINQPQHF. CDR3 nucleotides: TGTGCCTGGAGTGTTCGAATCAATCAGCCCCAGCATTTT. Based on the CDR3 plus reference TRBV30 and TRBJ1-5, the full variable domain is SQTIHQWPATLVQPVGSPLSLECTVEGTSNPNLYWYRQAAGRGLQLLFYSVGIGQISSEVPQNLSASRPQDRQFILSSKKLLLSDSGFYLCAWSVRINQPQHFGDGTRLSIL.

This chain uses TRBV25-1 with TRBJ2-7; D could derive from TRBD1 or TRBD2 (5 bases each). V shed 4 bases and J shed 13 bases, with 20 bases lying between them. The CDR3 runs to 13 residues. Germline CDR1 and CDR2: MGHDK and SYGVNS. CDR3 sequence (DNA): TGTGCCAGCAGTGTTGGGACCACCAGCGGCTATTACTTC. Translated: CASSVGTTSGYYF.

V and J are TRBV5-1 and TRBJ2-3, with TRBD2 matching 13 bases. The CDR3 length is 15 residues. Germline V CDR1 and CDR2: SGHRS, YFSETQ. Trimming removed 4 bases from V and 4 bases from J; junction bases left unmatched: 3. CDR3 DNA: TGCGCCAGCAGCGCCGGACTAGCGGGAGCAGATACGCAGTATTTT. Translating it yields CASSAGLAGADTQYF.